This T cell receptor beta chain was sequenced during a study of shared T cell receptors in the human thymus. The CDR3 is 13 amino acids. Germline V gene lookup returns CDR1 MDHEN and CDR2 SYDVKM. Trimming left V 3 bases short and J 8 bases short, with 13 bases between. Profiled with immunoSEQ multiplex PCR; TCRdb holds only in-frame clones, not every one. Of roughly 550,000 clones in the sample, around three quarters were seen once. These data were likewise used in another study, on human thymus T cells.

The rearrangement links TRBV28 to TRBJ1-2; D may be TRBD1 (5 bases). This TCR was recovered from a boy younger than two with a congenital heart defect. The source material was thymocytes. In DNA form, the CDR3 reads TGTGCCAGCAGTTTTCGACAGTCAGGAGGCTACACCTTC. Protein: CASSFRQSGGYTF.